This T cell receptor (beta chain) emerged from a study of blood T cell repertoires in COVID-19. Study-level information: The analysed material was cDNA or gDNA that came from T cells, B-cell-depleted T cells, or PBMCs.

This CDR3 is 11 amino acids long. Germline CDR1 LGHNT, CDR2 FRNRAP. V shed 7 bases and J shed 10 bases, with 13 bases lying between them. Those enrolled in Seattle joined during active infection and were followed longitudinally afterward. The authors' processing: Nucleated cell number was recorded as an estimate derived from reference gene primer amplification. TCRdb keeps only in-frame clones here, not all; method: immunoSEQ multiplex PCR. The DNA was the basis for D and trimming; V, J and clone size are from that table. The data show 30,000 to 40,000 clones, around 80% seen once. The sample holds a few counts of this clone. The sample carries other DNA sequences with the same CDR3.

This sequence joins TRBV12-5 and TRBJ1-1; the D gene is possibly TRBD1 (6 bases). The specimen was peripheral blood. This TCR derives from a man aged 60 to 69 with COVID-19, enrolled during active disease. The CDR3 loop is CASVYRDGAFF. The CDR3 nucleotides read TGTGCTAGTGTTTACAGGGACGGAGCTTTCTTT.